This section outlines one T cell receptor (beta chain) sequence together with its context. This CDR3 is 15 amino acids long. Germline lookup yields CDR1 MNHEY and CDR2 SMNVEV (reference sequence). The V and J ends lost 2 bases and 5 bases, in that order; junction bases with no gene match: 7. The data stem from a study of blood T cell repertoires in COVID-19. Looking at the study overall: The United States, Italy and Spain were the sources of the acute and convalescent COVID-19 samples.

Produced via immunoSEQ multiplex PCR; TCRdb's table is partial and in-frame only. There are some 280,000 clones in the sample; 70% to 90% occur only once, and 3% lies in the top ten. The sequencing input was peripheral blood. This clonotype originated in a woman in her thirties with active or convalescent COVID-19. J is TRBJ2-5 and V is TRBV27; 8 bases fit TRBD2. The CDR3 DNA is TGTGCCAGCAGTTTACGGCGGGGGGTCTTGGAGACCCAGTACTTC. The encoded protein is CASSLRRGVLETQYF.